This T cell receptor beta chain was found in a study of breast tumors, draining lymph nodes, adjacent tissues. Findings and limits, study-wide: Tumor repertoires ranked between lymph nodes and nontumor tissue in diversity, with V and J gene preferences. Luminal-like breast cancer showed significantly greater tumor-nontumor repertoire similarity than basal-like breast cancer did.

The CDR3 is 15 amino acids. V was cut by 6 bases and J by 4 bases, with 16 bases left in between. Comment on this clonotype: The target antigen is unknown.

From the multiplex PCR reads, TCRdb called clonotypes with MiXCR, one entry per CDR3 protein. The table has 84,000 or so distinct CDR3 sequences, approximately 30% seen once; the top ten hold more than 7%. Axillary draining lymph nodes of breast cancer patients supplied the node samples. This TCR was sampled from a female donor with breast cancer. Some clones in this sample may be carry-over from other donors' samples. The specimen sequenced was axillary lymph node tissue. The chain recombines TRBV12-3 or TRBV12-4 with TRBJ1-5; D is perhaps TRBD1 (5 bases). In DNA, the CDR3 is TGTGCCAGCAGCCCCGTCCGGGACCCTAATCAGCCCCAGCATTTT. This encodes CASSPVRDPNQPQHF.